These 27 T cell receptor beta chains came from one sample sequenced in a study of T cell responses to AZD1222 COVID-19 vaccine. Sequencing was performed with immunoSEQ multiplex PCR; in TCRdb, only in-frame clones are kept and a portion is missing. The sample contains 85,000 to 120,000 clones, 90% of which appear only once. This specimen consisted of peripheral blood, obtained on day 0 of AZD1222 vaccination. These receptors came from an adult in good health.

The V and J genes are TRBV5-1 and TRBJ2-7; D call uncertain. The germline V gene encodes CDR1 SGHRS and CDR2 YFSETQ. The V end was cut by 4 bases, the J end by 0 bases, with 20 bases between. The CDR3 length is 17 residues. CDR3 loop: CASSPLPASPSSYEQYF. The CDR3 DNA reads as TGCGCCAGCAGCCCCCTTCCGGCAAGCCCCAGCTCCTACGAGCAGTACTTC.

J is TRBJ2-5 and V is TRBV5-1; D is uncertain. Germline V gene lookup returns CDR1 SGHRS and CDR2 YFSETQ. There are 12 residues in the CDR3. Between the trimmed V and J ends, which lost 0 bases and 4 bases, there was a span of 4 bases. The CDR3 region is CASSLDTETQYF. The CDR3 DNA follows: TGCGCCAGCAGCTTGGACACAGAGACCCAGTACTTC.

This chain joins TRBV5-4 and TRBJ1-3; 7 bases are a match to TRBD1. This CDR3 has 14 amino acids. The germline CDR1 and CDR2 sequences are SGHNT and YYREEE (reference sequence). V shed 0 bases and J 5 bases; nucleotides not matched to a gene: 2. The CDR3 DNA reads as TGTGCCAGCAGCTTGGGGGGACAGAGAAACACCATATATTTT. Translated, it gives CASSLGGQRNTIYF.

The chain couples TRBV27 to TRBJ2-1; D gene ambiguous. The CDR3 is 13 amino acids. Germline V CDR1 and CDR2: MNHEY, SMNVEV (reference sequence). Trimming took off 8 bases at V and 6 bases at J, with 14 bases between the two ends. DNA of the CDR3: TGTGCCAGCGCCTCCCGGGCTCTCAATGAGCAGTTCTTC. Protein product: CASASRALNEQFF.

V usage is TRBV7-2 and J usage is TRBJ2-7; D may be TRBD2 (7 bases). The V end was cut by 1 base, the J end by 0 bases, with 19 bases between. The CDR3 runs 18 residues. The germline gives CDR1 SGHTA, CDR2 FQGNSA. Here the CDR3 DNA reads TGTGCCAGCAGCTTAGAAGGCAGGGGACTAATCCTCTCCTACGAGCAGTACTTC. Translation gives CASSLEGRGLILSYEQYF.

A note on this clone: Other DNA sequences in this specimen translate into the identical CDR3. The chain is built from TRBV3-1 (or the pseudogene TRBV3-2) and TRBJ1-1; D is uncertain. CDR1 and CDR2 (germline): LGHDT, YNNKEL (reference sequence). CDR3 length: 14 amino acids. V lost 3 bases to trimming and J lost 2 bases, with 10 bases between them. For the CDR3, the DNA is TGTGCCAGCAGCCAGGTTTCGGGCAACACTGAAGCTTTCTTT. Translating it yields CASSQVSGNTEAFF.

The chain recombines TRBV5-4 with TRBJ1-2, with a possible D match to TRBD1 (5 bases). The CDR3 covers 16 residues. Trimming stripped 0 bases from V and 2 bases from J, with 14 bases between. The germline gives CDR1 SGHNT, CDR2 YYREEE (reference sequence). The CDR3 nucleotides read TGTGCCAGCAGCTTGGCGACGCGGGGCAAGAACTATGGCTACACCTTC. Amino acid sequence: CASSLATRGKNYGYTF.

This chain uses TRBV27 with TRBJ1-1; D unresolved. CDR1 is MNHEY, CDR2 SMNVEV, per germline (reference sequence). The V and J ends lost 0 bases and 2 bases respectively, with 16 bases between them. This CDR3 contains 17 residues. CDR3 amino acids: CASSLSTTVFRNTEAFF. The CDR3 DNA sequence: TGTGCCAGCAGTTTATCGACCACCGTGTTCAGAAACACTGAAGCTTTCTTT.

The V gene is TRBV7-8, the J gene TRBJ1-2; 7 bases line up with TRBD1. V gave up 4 bases and J gave up 7 bases; unmatched junction bases: 3. Germline V lookup: CDR1 SGHVS, CDR2 FQNEAQ. The CDR3 is 12 residues long. The CDR3 region is CASSSGGAGYTF. CDR3 sequence (DNA): TGTGCCAGCAGCTCAGGGGGGGCTGGCTACACCTTC.

This sequence joins TRBV7-8 and TRBJ1-1, with unresolved D. This CDR3 has 12 residues. Germline values: CDR1 SGHVS, CDR2 FQNEAQ. Between the trimmed V and J ends, which lost 3 bases and 7 bases, there was a span of 9 bases. The CDR3 bases are TGTGCCAGCAGCTTCGGGCGGCATGAAGCTTTCTTT. Its protein product is CASSFGRHEAFF. The full variable domain, rest sourced from reference TRBV7-8 and TRBJ1-1, is GAGVSQSPRYKVAKRGQDVALRCDPISGHVSLFWYQQALGQGPEFLTYFQNEAQLDKSGLPSDRFFAERPEGSVSTLKIQRTQQEDSAVYLCASSFGRHEAFFGQGTRLTVV.

The V and J genes are TRBV9 and TRBJ2-5; D gene ambiguous. V shed 0 bases and J shed 0 bases, with 9 bases lying between them. This CDR3 has 15 residues. The germline gives CDR1 SGDLS, CDR2 YYNGEE. The CDR3 coding sequence is TGTGCCAGCAGCGTAGCCCCAGGCCACCAAGAGACCCAGTACTTC. Translation gives CASSVAPGHQETQYF.

The chain employs TRBV20-1 and TRBJ1-5; no definite D call. Deletions cut 3 bases from V and 3 bases from J, with 15 bases between. The length of the CDR3 is 15 residues. The V gene's germline CDR1 is DFQATT and CDR2 SNEGSKA (reference sequence). The CDR3 DNA is TGCAGTGCTAGTAAAGGCACCTGGGACAATCAGCCCCAGCATTTT. Amino acid sequence: CSASKGTWDNQPQHF.

This chain uses TRBV5-5 with TRBJ2-2, with TRBD2 identical over 14 bases. Per the germline V gene, CDR1 is SGHKS and CDR2 is YYEKEE (reference sequence). The CDR3 is made up of 17 amino acids. J gave up 2 bases and V 2 bases, and 2 bases lay outside the gene matches. The CDR3 loop reads CASSFGLAGGNTGELFF. Written as DNA, the CDR3 is TGTGCCAGCAGCTTCGGACTAGCGGGAGGAAACACCGGGGAGCTGTTTTTT.

Judged by abundance, this clone is medium-sized (0.01 to 0.1%). The chain uses TRBV13 and TRBJ2-1; TRBD2 matches at 10 bases. The CDR3 consists of 16 residues. Germline trimming cut 3 bases from V and 7 bases from J; bases unmatched to any gene: 9. Germline CDR1 reads PRHDT; CDR2 reads FYEKMQ (reference sequence). DNA of the CDR3: TGTGCCAGCAGCTTCTGGTCTAGCGGGAGCAGTAATGAGCAGTTCTTC. This codes for CASSFWSSGSSNEQFF.

V gene TRBV5-4 combines with J gene TRBJ2-7; 9 bases match TRBD2. Germline CDR1 is SGHNT and CDR2 is YYREEE (reference sequence). Germline trimming cut 6 bases from V and 3 bases from J; bases unmatched to any gene: 4. The length of the CDR3 is 13 residues. CDR3 nucleotides: TGTGCCAGCACAAGTAGCGGGAGCTACGAGCAGTACTTC. Protein product: CASTSSGSYEQYF. Together with reference TRBV5-4 and TRBJ2-7, the CDR3 gives the full variable domain: ETGVTQSPTHLIKTRGQQVTLRCSSQSGHNTVSWYQQALGQGPQFIFQYYREEENGRGNFPPRFSGLQFPNYSSELNVNALELDDSALYLCASTSSGSYEQYFGPGTRLTVT.

This chain connects TRBV4-2 to TRBJ1-2; weak D call: TRBD1 (6 bases). The V and J ends lost 1 base and 3 bases respectively, with 12 bases between them. This CDR3 spans 15 amino acids. Germline-derived CDR1 and CDR2 are LGHNA and YNFKEQ. The CDR3 bases are TGTGCCAGCAGCCAAGGGCTACAGGGTTACTATGGCTACACCTTC. Translated, it gives CASSQGLQGYYGYTF.

The chain combines TRBV7-9 with TRBJ1-1; D is unclear. The V gene's germline CDR1 is SEHNR and CDR2 FQNEAQ (reference sequence). V was shortened by 0 bases and J by 8 bases, with 10 bases between the two germline ends. The CDR3 is 13 residues long. CDR3 in amino acids: CASSLARQAEAFF. The CDR3 DNA reads as TGTGCCAGCAGCTTAGCGCGTCAGGCAGAAGCTTTCTTT.

The V call is TRBV7-2, the J call TRBJ1-1, with D perhaps TRBD1 (5 bases). Trimming took 5 bases from V and 7 from J, leaving 11 bases between them. The germline gives CDR1 SGHTA, CDR2 FQGNSA. CDR3 length: 12 residues. CDR3 region: CASSPHGGEAFF. In DNA, the CDR3 is TGTGCCAGCAGCCCCCACGGGGGTGAAGCTTTCTTT.

The gene calls are TRBV24-1 and TRBJ2-2; D gene unclear. CDR3 length: 14 amino acids. Germline CDR1 KGHDR, CDR2 SFDVKD. V shed 4 bases and J shed 3 bases, with 8 bases lying between them. In DNA form, the CDR3 reads TGTGCCACCAGTGAACGGACCTACACCGGGGAGCTGTTTTTT. Protein: CATSERTYTGELFF.

This clone was observed a few times. CDR3 residues: CASSRDRGRGYTF. The CDR3 nucleotides read TGTGCCAGCAGTCGGGACAGGGGCCGGGGCTACACCTTC. This sequence joins TRBV6-2 or TRBV6-3 and TRBJ1-2, with 10 bases identical to TRBD1. The length of the CDR3 is 13 residues. Per the germline V gene, CDR1 is MNHEY and CDR2 is SVGEGT. V trimming: 5 bases; J trimming: 8 bases; junction bases outside the gene matches: 5.

This clone was detected only a few times. J is TRBJ1-1 and V is TRBV7-8; 9 bases match TRBD1. Per the germline V gene, CDR1 is SGHVS and CDR2 is FQNEAQ. V dropped 5 bases and J dropped 8; count of bases not matched to a gene: 6. The CDR3 runs to 13 residues. In DNA form, the CDR3 reads TGTGCCAGCAGCCTCTCCGGGACAGGGGAAGCTTTCTTT. This encodes CASSLSGTGEAFF. Based on the CDR3 plus reference TRBV7-8 and TRBJ1-1, the full variable domain is GAGVSQSPRYKVAKRGQDVALRCDPISGHVSLFWYQQALGQGPEFLTYFQNEAQLDKSGLPSDRFFAERPEGSVSTLKIQRTQQEDSAVYLCASSLSGTGEAFFGQGTRLTVV.

A single count supports this clone. The rearrangement uses TRBV19 and TRBJ2-3; D unclear. The CDR3 extends over 14 amino acids. CDR1 LNHDA and CDR2 SQIVND come from the germline V gene (reference sequence). Deletions cut 5 bases from V and 2 bases from J, with 11 bases between. CDR3 in DNA: TGTGCCAGTAGTGTCCGCCCAACCACAGATACGCAGTATTTT. It specifies CASSVRPTTDTQYF.

The V and J genes are TRBV28 and TRBJ2-1; D is possibly TRBD2 (5 bases). V was shortened by 2 bases and J by 5 bases, with 16 bases between the two germline ends. CDR1 MDHEN and CDR2 SYDVKM come from the germline V gene. This CDR3 region has 16 residues. CDR3 nucleotide sequence: TGTGCCAGCAGTTTACCCACGGGGTACGTTAACAATGAGCAGTTCTTC. Its translation: CASSLPTGYVNNEQFF.

This chain links TRBV5-1 with TRBJ1-1, with D possibly matching TRBD1 (6 bases). Trimming took 4 bases from V and 5 from J, leaving 15 bases between them. The germline CDR1 and CDR2 sequences are SGHRS and YFSETQ. This CDR3 has 14 amino acids. CDR3 bases: TGCGCCAGCAGCCCAGGGGTTTCGAGAACTGAAGCTTTCTTT. This sequence encodes CASSPGVSRTEAFF.

Only one count was recorded for this clone. In DNA, the CDR3 is TGTGCCAGCAGCCTAGAGGATGAGGTCACCGGGGAGCTGTTTTTT. Amino acids: CASSLEDEVTGELFF. The rearrangement links TRBV11-1 to TRBJ2-2; D gene uncertain. Germline-derived CDR1 and CDR2 are SGHAT and FQDESV (reference sequence). V was trimmed by 5 bases and J by 4 bases, leaving 14 bases between them. The CDR3 runs 15 residues.

The chain couples TRBV4-1 to TRBJ2-5; D gene uncertain. This CDR3 contains 14 residues. CDR1 and CDR2 from the germline V gene are MGHRA and YSYEKL. Trimming shortened V by 0 bases and J by 7 bases, and 12 bases separated the two germline ends. CDR3 in DNA: TGCGCCAGCAGCCAAGATGACCCCCCAGGGACCCAGTACTTC. Translating it yields CASSQDDPPGTQYF.

For the CDR3, the DNA is TGTGCCAGCAGGTCTAACTATGGCTACACCTTC. Its translation: CASRSNYGYTF. The chain joins TRBV28 to TRBJ1-2; no clear D. V was pared by 6 bases and J by 0 bases, with 2 bases between. Looked up from germline, CDR1 is MDHEN and CDR2 is SYDVKM. The CDR3 length is 11 residues.